This T cell receptor beta chain was sequenced in a study of post-analysis software for immune sequencing data. Unique molecular identifiers were built into the TCR beta cDNA libraries. TCRdb passed the PCR reads through MiXCR, listing each CDR3 protein once. The sample includes 600,000 to 750,000 distinct CDR3 sequences, about 60% of them seen just once. The length of the CDR3 is 14 residues. The germline gives CDR1 SGHRS, CDR2 YFSETQ. V was pared by 0 bases and J by 7 bases, with 10 bases between. The study, taken as a whole, reports: Strong co-clustering by F measure was evident for samples that had been prepared in the same batch. Relative to controls, patients had about five TRBV segments at higher frequency, with TRBV5-6, TRBV5-1 and TRBV20-1 among these. The normalized Chao1 diversity of multiple sclerosis patients was significantly lower than that of controls.

Notes on this clonotype: The target antigen is unknown.

Material for sequencing was blood. This clonotype originated in a girl aged 2-10 years with multiple sclerosis. The chain combines TRBV5-1 with TRBJ1-4, with D perhaps matching TRBD1 (6 bases). The CDR3 sequence: CASSLVQGGEKLFF. DNA of the CDR3: TGCGCCAGCAGCTTGGTACAGGGCGGTGAAAAACTGTTTTTT.